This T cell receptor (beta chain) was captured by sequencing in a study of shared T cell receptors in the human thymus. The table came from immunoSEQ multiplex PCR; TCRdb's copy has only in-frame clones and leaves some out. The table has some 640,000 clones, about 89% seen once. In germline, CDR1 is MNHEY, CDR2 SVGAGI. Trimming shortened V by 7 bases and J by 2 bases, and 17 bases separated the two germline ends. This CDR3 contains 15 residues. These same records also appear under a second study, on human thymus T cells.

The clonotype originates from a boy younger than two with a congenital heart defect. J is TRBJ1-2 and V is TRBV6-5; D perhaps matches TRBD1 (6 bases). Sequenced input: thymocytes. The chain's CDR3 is CASKGVEPRNYGYTF. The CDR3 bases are TGTGCCAGCAAGGGGGTAGAACCTAGGAACTATGGCTACACCTTC.